Below, 5 T cell receptor beta chains from the same sample are listed, as sequenced in a study of T cells in localized non-small cell lung cancer. The method was immunoSEQ multiplex PCR; TCRdb's version includes in-frame clones alone and lacks a portion of them. This table has roughly 910 clones, roughly 19% appearing once. The sample in question was lung tumor tissue, obtained before any cancer treatment. The receptors originated from a man aged 40 to 69 with stage II squamous cell lung carcinoma.

The gene calls are TRBV10-1 and TRBJ2-1; 7 bases fit TRBD2. The CDR3 length is 15 residues. Germline values: CDR1 WNHNN, CDR2 SYGVQD (reference sequence). The junction had 7 bases not matched to a gene; V was cut back by 3 bases and J by 5 bases. CDR3 DNA: TGCGCCAGCAGTGACAGGCGGGAGATTAACAATGAGCAGTTCTTC. This translates into CASSDRREINNEQFF.

Only a few counts were recorded for this clone. The chain links TRBV11-3 to TRBJ2-7, with D possibly being TRBD2 (5 bases). CDR3 size: 15 residues. Germline lookup yields CDR1 SGHNT and CDR2 YENEEA. The V end was cut by 5 bases, the J end by 2 bases, with 16 bases between. The CDR3 here is CASSPTAASTYEQYF. The CDR3 coding sequence is TGTGCCAGCAGCCCGACCGCCGCTAGCACCTACGAGCAGTACTTC.

This clone came up once. This chain connects TRBV14 to TRBJ2-2; tentative D call: TRBD1 (5 bases). The CDR3 sequence is 15 residues long. Germline V gene lookup returns CDR1 SGHDN and CDR2 FVKESK. Trimming removed 1 base from V and 5 bases from J, with 11 bases in between. The CDR3, as DNA: TGTGCCAGCAGCCAAGCAGGGCATAGTACCGGGGAGCTGTTTTTT. Encoded protein: CASSQAGHSTGELFF.

This clone was counted a few times. The rearrangement uses TRBV11-3 and TRBJ2-7; 15 positions agree with TRBD2. Germline assignment: CDR1 SGHNT and CDR2 YENEEA. The CDR3 runs 14 residues. Trimming cost V 5 bases and J 9 bases; bases outside gene matches: 5. The CDR3 sequence: CASSPGLAGGAQYF. The CDR3 region has the DNA TGTGCCAGCAGCCCTGGACTAGCGGGGGGGGCGCAGTACTTC.

This clone was picked up a small number of times. The J gene is TRBJ2-7, the V gene TRBV29-1; TRBD2 aligns across 12 bases. The germline V gene encodes CDR1 SQVTM and CDR2 ANQGSEA. J lost 0 bases, V lost 6 bases, and 3 bases had no gene match. CDR3 length: 14 amino acids. CDR3 sequence (DNA): TGCAGCGTAACGACTAGCGGGAGCTCCTACGAGCAGTACTTC. Translating it yields CSVTTSGSSYEQYF.